The sequence of this T cell receptor beta chain was determined in a study of shared clonotypes between healthy human individuals. Study as a whole: For every donor, three CD4 naive, three CD4 memory, two CD8 naive and one CD8 memory plates were used. Study-wide points: Researchers sampled blood only, noting tissue repertoires likely differ.

Terminally differentiated effector memory CD45RA+ cells were excluded from the naive CD8 cells, which were CD45RO-negative and positively selected for CCR7. Genomic DNA of every subset was divided equally among multiple immunoSEQ plates. Each sorted subset replicate got 200 ng genomic DNA, roughly 27,000 genomes. Repertoires were generated with immunoSEQ multiplex PCR, while TCRdb's copy carries only in-frame clones and drops some. The sample has almost 700,000 clones, around 90% seen once; the top ten hold approximately 24%. As concerns this clone: What it recognizes is unknown.

Germline V lookup: CDR1 LGHNT, CDR2 FRNRAP. The CDR3 contains 12 residues. V lost 4 bases and J lost 2, with 4 bases in between. The sequence derives from a man aged 30-40 years in good health. The source material was naive CD8+ T cells sorted from blood. The V gene is TRBV12-5, the J gene TRBJ2-3, with unresolved D. The CDR3 sequence: CASGSHTDTQYF. DNA for the CDR3: TGTGCTAGTGGTTCCCACACAGATACGCAGTATTTT.